The 13 T cell receptor beta chains below were found in one sample sequenced in a study of identical twins. TCRdb re-called the 5' RACE reads with MiXCR, one entry per CDR3 protein. The data hold 460,000 or so distinct CDR3 sequences, with 13% to 15% observed a single time. The sample also formed part of further work on yellow fever vaccine responses in identical twins.

Input material: CD4+ T cells sorted from blood. These receptors were collected from a woman between 18 and 29 years old in good health.

The chain carries TRBV20-1 and TRBJ1-6, with 7 bases identical to TRBD1. This CDR3 region has 15 residues. Germline CDR1 reads DFQATT; CDR2 reads SNEGSKA (reference sequence). Trimming took 2 bases from V and 8 from J; bases not matched to a gene: 9. CDR3 loop: CSARPPGTVHSPLHF. In nucleotides, the CDR3 is TGCAGTGCTAGACCCCCCGGGACAGTCCATTCACCCCTCCACTTT.

The sample holds a few counts of this clonotype. This rearrangement joins TRBV4-3 to TRBJ1-3; D not resolved. The germline V gene encodes CDR1 LGHNA and CDR2 YSLEER. With 3 bases removed from V and 11 bases from J, the gap between germline ends came to 11 bases. The CDR3 runs 12 residues. CDR3 DNA: TGCGCCAGCAGCCATGCCGGGAGCGCCATATATTTT. It specifies CASSHAGSAIYF.

This clonotype was seen more than once but under ten times. The chain employs TRBV7-9 and TRBJ2-2, with D perhaps matching TRBD1 (6 bases). There are 16 residues in the CDR3. Looked up from germline, CDR1 is SEHNR and CDR2 is FQNEAQ (reference sequence). Trimming removed 4 bases from V and 1 base from J, with 13 bases in between. The CDR3 DNA reads TGTGCCAGCAGCTCCGCACCGGGACAGAACACCGGGGAGCTGTTTTTT. The encoded protein is CASSSAPGQNTGELFF.

This clonotype has at least ten counts. The gene calls are TRBV3-1 and TRBJ2-7; D unclear. The V end lost 4 bases, the J end lost 0 bases, and 7 bases lay between the germline ends. The germline V gene has CDR1 LGHDT and CDR2 YNNKEL (reference sequence). This CDR3 comprises 13 residues. The CDR3 spells CASSPSLSYEQYF. As DNA, the CDR3 is TGTGCCAGCAGCCCGAGTCTCTCCTACGAGCAGTACTTC.

This clonotype has more than one count but fewer than ten. The V call is TRBV24-1, the J call TRBJ1-2; no clear D. Germline V gene lookup returns CDR1 KGHDR and CDR2 SFDVKD. With 3 bases removed from V and 5 bases from J, the gap between germline ends came to 12 bases. The CDR3 consists of 14 residues. The CDR3 DNA sequence: TGTGCCACCAGTGATCGGACGGGCAAATATGGCTACACCTTC. This gives the protein CATSDRTGKYGYTF.

The chain carries TRBV5-1 and TRBJ2-2; TRBD2 is a possible D gene (5 bases). Germline values: CDR1 SGHRS, CDR2 YFSETQ. The CDR3 runs 15 residues. V lost 3 bases, J lost 7 bases, and 16 bases lay in between. The CDR3 is CASSSRTERGGELFF. The CDR3, as DNA: TGCGCCAGCAGCTCCCGGACGGAACGGGGCGGGGAGCTGTTTTTT.

At least ten counts were recorded for this clonotype. The chain recombines TRBV7-2 with TRBJ1-1, with no clear D. V was cut by 5 bases and J by 1 base, with 14 bases left in between. The length of the CDR3 is 15 residues. The germline gives CDR1 SGHTA, CDR2 FQGNSA. CDR3 loop: CASSQAARENTEAFF. CDR3 sequence (DNA): TGTGCCAGCAGCCAAGCGGCCAGAGAGAACACTGAAGCTTTCTTT.

The table lists this clonotype with many counts. CDR3 bases: TGTGCCAGCAGTTTAAAGGCAGGGCAGTCACCCCTCCACTTT. Translated, it gives CASSLKAGQSPLHF. The chain joins TRBV12-3 or TRBV12-4 to TRBJ1-6; a weak D match, TRBD1 (5 bases). Deletions cut 2 bases from V and 10 bases from J, with 12 bases between. The CDR3 has 14 residues.

The chain couples TRBV7-9 to TRBJ1-1, with D unresolved. This CDR3 is built from 14 residues. The germline gives CDR1 SEHNR, CDR2 FQNEAQ (reference sequence). Trimming cost V 0 bases and J 2 bases, with 7 bases left between them. The CDR3 protein is CASSLAVKNTEAFF. The DNA for the CDR3 is TGTGCCAGCAGCTTAGCGGTCAAAAACACTGAAGCTTTCTTT.

The CDR3 is CAWSAPGQGQETQYF. In nucleotides, the CDR3 is TGTGCCTGGAGTGCGCCGGGACAGGGGCAAGAGACCCAGTACTTC. The chain is built from TRBV30 and TRBJ2-5; 10 positions agree with TRBD1. After removal of 1 base from V and 2 bases from J, the junction contained 4 bases not matched to a gene. This CDR3 contains 15 residues. Germline values: CDR1 GTSNPN, CDR2 SVGIG (reference sequence).

A few counts support this clonotype. This chain uses TRBV6-2 or TRBV6-3 with TRBJ1-1; possible D gene TRBD1, 5 bases. The CDR3 loop spans 15 amino acids. The germline CDR1 and CDR2 sequences are MNHEY and SVGEGT. The V gene lost 2 bases and the J gene lost 0 bases, with 10 bases spanning the gap. CDR3 amino acids: CASSYATAMNTEAFF. CDR3 bases: TGTGCCAGCAGTTACGCGACAGCTATGAACACTGAAGCTTTCTTT.

The chain carries TRBV5-1 and TRBJ2-1, with 9 positions matching TRBD2. The V and J ends lost 0 bases and 0 bases, in that order; junction bases with no gene match: 16. Germline V lookup: CDR1 SGHRS, CDR2 YFSETQ. This CDR3 spans 21 amino acids. As DNA, the CDR3 is TGCGCCAGCAGCTTGGATCGGGCCCTTAGCGGGAGAGAGAGCTCCTACAATGAGCAGTTCTTC. It yields the protein CASSLDRALSGRESSYNEQFF. Drawing the rest from reference TRBV5-1 and TRBJ2-1, the complete variable domain is KAGVTQTPRYLIKTRGQQVTLSCSPISGHRSVSWYQQTPGQGLQFLFEYFSETQRNKGNFPGRFSGRQFSNSRSEMNVSTLELGDSALYLCASSLDRALSGRESSYNEQFFGPGTRLTVL.

This chain links TRBV12-5 with TRBJ1-1; a possible D gene is TRBD1 (6 bases). This CDR3 region has 15 residues. Trimming removed 0 bases from V and 3 bases from J, with 11 bases in between. The germline gives CDR1 LGHNT, CDR2 FRNRAP. The DNA of the CDR3 is TGTGCTAGTGGTTTGGTAACAGGGTCGTACACTGAAGCTTTCTTT. It yields the protein CASGLVTGSYTEAFF.